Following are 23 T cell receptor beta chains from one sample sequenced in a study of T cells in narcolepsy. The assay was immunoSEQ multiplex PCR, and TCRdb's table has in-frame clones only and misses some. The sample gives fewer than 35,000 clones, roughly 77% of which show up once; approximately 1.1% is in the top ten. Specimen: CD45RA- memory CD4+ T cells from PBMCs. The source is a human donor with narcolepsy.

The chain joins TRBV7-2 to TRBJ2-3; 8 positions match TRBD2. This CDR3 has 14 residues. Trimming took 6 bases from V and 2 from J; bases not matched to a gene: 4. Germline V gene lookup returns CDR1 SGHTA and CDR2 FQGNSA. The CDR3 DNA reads TGTGCCAGCAGTCCTAGCGGGCTCACAGATACGCAGTATTTT. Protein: CASSPSGLTDTQYF.

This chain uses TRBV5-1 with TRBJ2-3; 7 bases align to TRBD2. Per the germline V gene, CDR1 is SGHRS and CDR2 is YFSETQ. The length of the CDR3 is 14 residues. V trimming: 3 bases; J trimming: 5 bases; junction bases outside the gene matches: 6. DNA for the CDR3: TGCGCCAGCAGCTGGGGGGGAAACCGAGATACGCAGTATTTT. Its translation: CASSWGGNRDTQYF.

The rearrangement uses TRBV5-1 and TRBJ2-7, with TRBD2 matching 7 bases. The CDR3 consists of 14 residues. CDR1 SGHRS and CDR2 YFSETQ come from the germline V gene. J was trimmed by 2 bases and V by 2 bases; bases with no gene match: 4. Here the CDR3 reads CASSLGLVAYEQYF. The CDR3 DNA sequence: TGCGCCAGCAGCTTAGGACTAGTGGCCTACGAGCAGTACTTC.

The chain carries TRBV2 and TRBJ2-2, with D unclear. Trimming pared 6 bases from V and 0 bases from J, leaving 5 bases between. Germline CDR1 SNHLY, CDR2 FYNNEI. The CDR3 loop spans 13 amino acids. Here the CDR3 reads CASRTSNTGELFF. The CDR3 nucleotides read TGTGCCAGCAGAACGTCGAACACCGGGGAGCTGTTTTTT.

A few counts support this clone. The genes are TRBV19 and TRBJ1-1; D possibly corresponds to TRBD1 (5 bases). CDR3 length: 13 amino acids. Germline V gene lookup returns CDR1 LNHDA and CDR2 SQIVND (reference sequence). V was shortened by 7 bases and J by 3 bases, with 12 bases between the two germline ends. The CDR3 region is CASTRGRDTEAFF. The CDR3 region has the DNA TGTGCCAGTACAAGGGGACGGGACACTGAAGCTTTCTTT.

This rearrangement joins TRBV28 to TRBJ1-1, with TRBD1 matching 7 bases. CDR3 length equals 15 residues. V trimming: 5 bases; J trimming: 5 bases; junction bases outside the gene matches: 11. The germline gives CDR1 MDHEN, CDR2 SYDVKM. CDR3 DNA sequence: TGTGCCAGCAGTCCCTTCTCGACAGGGAAGACTGAAGCTTTCTTT. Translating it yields CASSPFSTGKTEAFF.

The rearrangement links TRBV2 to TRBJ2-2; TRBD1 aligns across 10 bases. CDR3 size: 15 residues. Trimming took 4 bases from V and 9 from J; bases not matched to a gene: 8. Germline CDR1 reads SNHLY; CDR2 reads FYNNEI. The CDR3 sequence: CASSGTGGSRRELFF. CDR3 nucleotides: TGTGCCAGCAGTGGGACAGGGGGTTCCCGCCGGGAGCTGTTTTTT.

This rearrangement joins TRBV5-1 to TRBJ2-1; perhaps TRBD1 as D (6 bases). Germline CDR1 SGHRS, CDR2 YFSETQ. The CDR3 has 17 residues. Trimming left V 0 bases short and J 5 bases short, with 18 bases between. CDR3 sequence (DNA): TGCGCCAGCAGCTTGGCCACGAACAGGGCTGTGAACAATGAGCAGTTCTTC. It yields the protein CASSLATNRAVNNEQFF.

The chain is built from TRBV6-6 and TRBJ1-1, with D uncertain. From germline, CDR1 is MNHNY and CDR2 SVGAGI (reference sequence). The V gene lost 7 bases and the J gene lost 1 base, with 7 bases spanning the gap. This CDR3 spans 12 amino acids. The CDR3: CASIKGNTEAFF. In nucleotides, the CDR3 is TGTGCCAGCATCAAGGGGAACACTGAAGCTTTCTTT.

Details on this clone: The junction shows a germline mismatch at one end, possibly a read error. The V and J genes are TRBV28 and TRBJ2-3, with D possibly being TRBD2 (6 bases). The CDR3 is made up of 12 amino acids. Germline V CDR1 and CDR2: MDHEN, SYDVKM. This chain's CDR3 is CRSGSGTDTQYF. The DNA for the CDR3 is TGCCGGTCCGGGAGTGGGACAGATACGCAGTATTTT.

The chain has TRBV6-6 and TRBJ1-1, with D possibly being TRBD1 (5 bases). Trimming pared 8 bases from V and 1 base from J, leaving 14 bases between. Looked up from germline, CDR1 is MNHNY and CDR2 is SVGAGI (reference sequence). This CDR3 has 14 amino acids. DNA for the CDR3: TGTGCCAGCCACACAGGCGACCCGAACACTGAAGCTTTCTTT. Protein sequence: CASHTGDPNTEAFF.

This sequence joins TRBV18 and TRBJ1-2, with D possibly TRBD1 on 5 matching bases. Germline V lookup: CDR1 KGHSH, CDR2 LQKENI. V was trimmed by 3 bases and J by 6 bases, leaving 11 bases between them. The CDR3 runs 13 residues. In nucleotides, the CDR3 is TGTGCCAGCTCACCCCAGACAGTGGATGGCTACACCTTC. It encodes CASSPQTVDGYTF. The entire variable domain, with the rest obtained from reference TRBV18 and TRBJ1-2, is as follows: NAGVMQNPRHLVRRRGQEARLRCSPMKGHSHVYWYRQLPEEGLKFMVYLQKENIIDESGMPKERFSAEFPKEGPSILRIQQVVRGDSAAYFCASSPQTVDGYTFGSGTRLTVV.

The CDR3 DNA follows: TGTGCCATCAGTGGGGAATATAGCAATCAGCCCCAGCATTTT. This encodes CAISGEYSNQPQHF. The genes are TRBV10-3 and TRBJ1-5; no clear D. CDR1 ENHRY and CDR2 SYGVKD come from the germline V gene. V was cut by 4 bases and J by 0 bases, with 7 bases left in between. CDR3 length: 14 residues.

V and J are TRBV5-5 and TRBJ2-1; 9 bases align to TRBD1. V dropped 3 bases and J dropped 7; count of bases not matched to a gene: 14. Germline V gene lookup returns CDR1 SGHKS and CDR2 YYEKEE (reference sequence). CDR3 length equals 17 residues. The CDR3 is CASSSKFRDRVANEQFF. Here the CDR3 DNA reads TGTGCCAGCAGCTCAAAGTTCCGGGACAGGGTGGCGAATGAGCAGTTCTTC.

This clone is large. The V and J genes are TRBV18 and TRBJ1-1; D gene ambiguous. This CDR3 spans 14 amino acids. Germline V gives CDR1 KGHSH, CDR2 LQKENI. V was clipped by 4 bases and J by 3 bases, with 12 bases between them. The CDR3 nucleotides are TGTGCCAGCTCACAATTCCCGGGATACACTGAAGCTTTCTTT. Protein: CASSQFPGYTEAFF.

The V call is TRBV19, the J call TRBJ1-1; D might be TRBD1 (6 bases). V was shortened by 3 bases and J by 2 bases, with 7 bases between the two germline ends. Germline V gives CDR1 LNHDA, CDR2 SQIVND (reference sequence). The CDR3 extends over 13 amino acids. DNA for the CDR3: TGTGCCAGTAGTATGGACAGCAACACTGAAGCTTTCTTT. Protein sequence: CASSMDSNTEAFF.

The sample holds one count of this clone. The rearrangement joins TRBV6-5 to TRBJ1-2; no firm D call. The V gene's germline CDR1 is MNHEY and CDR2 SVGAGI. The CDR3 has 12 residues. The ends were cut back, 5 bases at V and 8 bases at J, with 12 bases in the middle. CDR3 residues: CASSTDYGGYTF. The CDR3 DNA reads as TGTGCCAGCAGTACGGACTATGGGGGCTACACCTTC.

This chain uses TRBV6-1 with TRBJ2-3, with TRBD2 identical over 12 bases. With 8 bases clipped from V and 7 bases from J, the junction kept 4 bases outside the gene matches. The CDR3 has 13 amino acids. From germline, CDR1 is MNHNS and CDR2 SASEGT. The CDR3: CASRTSGEYTQYF. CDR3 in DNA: TGTGCCAGCCGGACTAGCGGGGAGTATACGCAGTATTTT.

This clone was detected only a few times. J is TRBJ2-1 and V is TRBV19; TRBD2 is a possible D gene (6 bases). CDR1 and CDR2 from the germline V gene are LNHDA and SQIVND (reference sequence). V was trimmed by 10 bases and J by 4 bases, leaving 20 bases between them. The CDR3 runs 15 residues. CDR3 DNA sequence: TGTGCCACTAAACTGCTTGCGGGAAATTACAATGAGCAGTTCTTC. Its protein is CATKLLAGNYNEQFF.

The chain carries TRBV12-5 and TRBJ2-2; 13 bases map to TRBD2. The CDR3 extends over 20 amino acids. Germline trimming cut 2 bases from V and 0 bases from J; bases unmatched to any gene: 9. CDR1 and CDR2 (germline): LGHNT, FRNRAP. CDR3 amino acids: CASGLTRGLAGNANTGELFF. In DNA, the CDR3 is TGTGCTAGTGGTTTGACCAGGGGACTAGCGGGGAACGCGAACACCGGGGAGCTGTTTTTT.

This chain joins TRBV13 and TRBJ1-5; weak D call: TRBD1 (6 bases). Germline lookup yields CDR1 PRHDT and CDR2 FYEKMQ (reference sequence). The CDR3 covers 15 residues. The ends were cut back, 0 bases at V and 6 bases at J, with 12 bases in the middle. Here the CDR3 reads CASSLGNFRGQPQHF. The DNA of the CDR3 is TGTGCCAGCAGCTTAGGCAATTTCAGGGGTCAGCCCCAGCATTTT.

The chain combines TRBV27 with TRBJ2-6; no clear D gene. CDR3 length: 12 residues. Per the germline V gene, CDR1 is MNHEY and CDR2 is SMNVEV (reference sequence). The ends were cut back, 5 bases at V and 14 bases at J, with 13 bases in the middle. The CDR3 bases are TGTGCCAGCAGTCGGCCCCCAAGCATCCTGACTTTC. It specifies CASSRPPSILTF.

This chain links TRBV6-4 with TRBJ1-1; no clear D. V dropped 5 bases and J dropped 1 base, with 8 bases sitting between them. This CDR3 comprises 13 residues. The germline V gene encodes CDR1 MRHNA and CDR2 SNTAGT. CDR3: CASSTTWNTEAFF. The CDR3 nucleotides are TGTGCCAGCAGTACAACATGGAACACTGAAGCTTTCTTT.